Listed below are T cell receptor beta chains from one sample, sequenced in a study of cytomegalovirus exposure and HLA in healthy donors. Data came from immunoSEQ multiplex PCR; TCRdb stores just in-frame clones and leaves some out. The sample comprises 85,000 to 120,000 clones, 75% to 85% of which are singletons, and about 1.5% rests with the top ten. Material for sequencing was PBMCs. The source is a man aged 45 to 65 in good health and CMV-seronegative. Both conserved end residues are part of each CDR3. The order of the fields is J gene, V gene, CDR3 protein.

TRBJ1-5 TRBV6-6 CASNQGKQPQHF
TRBJ2-2 TRBV11-3 CASSSSGGAIGELFF
TRBJ2-3 TRBV5-1 CASHAGARDTQYF
TRBJ1-1 TRBV2 CASCRMNTEAFF
TRBJ1-5 TRBV5-6 CASSYRDRSNQPQHF
TRBJ1-5 TRBV19 CASREGGQPQHF
TRBJ2-5 TRBV19 CASSGGTDTQETQYF
TRBJ1-1 TRBV7-2 CASSPVMQGGTEAFF
TRBJ2-3 TRBV10-1 CASSESSQGTDTQYF
TRBJ2-3 TRBV15 CATSRQTGRTDTQYF
TRBJ1-5 TRBV19 CASSPVWGDQPQHF
TRBJ1-5 TRBV28 CASSSLTGGYQPQHF
TRBJ1-3 TRBV4-2 CASSNGQGGNTIYF
TRBJ2-7 TRBV18 CASSPWGRGEDEQYF
TRBJ1-5 TRBV19 CASSIDNGGIRESNQPQHF
TRBJ2-5 TRBV5-1 CASSLWGGQGGETQYF
TRBJ1-2 TRBV5-4 CASSWRDRADGYTF
TRBJ1-4 TRBV30 CAWKGFDEKLFF
TRBJ1-2 TRBV28 CASTLGGGRNYGYTF
TRBJ1-2 TRBV27 CASSLGTGNYGYTF
TRBJ2-3 TRBV11-2 CASSLDRGVTDTQYF
TRBJ1-2 TRBV10-3 CAISGDPGGLYGYTF
TRBJ1-5 TRBV18 CASSQNGDQPQHF
TRBJ2-5 TRBV6-5 CASRETGVETQYF
TRBJ1-2 TRBV7-2 CASSLQGAGNYGYTF
TRBJ1-2 TRBV6-1 CASESGAGYTF
TRBJ2-3 TRBV7-3 CASSKGLAASTDTQYF
TRBJ2-3 TRBV28 CASSLYRNRDRDTQYF
TRBJ2-7 TRBV4-1 CASSPRDRSGSYEQYF
TRBJ1-1 TRBV4-1 CASSQVGEGNTEAFF
TRBJ2-3 TRBV10-2 CASSEEADTQYF
TRBJ2-1 TRBV28 CASSLTSRGAQFF
TRBJ2-2 TRBV18 CASSTKRTSGTGELFF
TRBJ2-1 TRBV7-3 CASSNQGANEQFF
TRBJ1-4 TRBV6-1 CASSNPGQGEEKLFF